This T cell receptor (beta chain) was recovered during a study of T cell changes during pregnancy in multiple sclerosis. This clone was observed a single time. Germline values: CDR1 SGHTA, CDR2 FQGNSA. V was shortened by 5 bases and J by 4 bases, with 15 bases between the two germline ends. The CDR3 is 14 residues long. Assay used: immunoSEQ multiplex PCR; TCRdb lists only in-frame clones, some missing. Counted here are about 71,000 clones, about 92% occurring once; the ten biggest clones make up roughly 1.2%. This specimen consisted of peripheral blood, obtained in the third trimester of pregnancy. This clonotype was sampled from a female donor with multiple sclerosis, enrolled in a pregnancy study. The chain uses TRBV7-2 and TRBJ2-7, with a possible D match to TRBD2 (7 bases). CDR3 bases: TGTGCCAGCAGCGAAGCGGGACACCCATACGAGCAGTACTTC. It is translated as CASSEAGHPYEQYF.